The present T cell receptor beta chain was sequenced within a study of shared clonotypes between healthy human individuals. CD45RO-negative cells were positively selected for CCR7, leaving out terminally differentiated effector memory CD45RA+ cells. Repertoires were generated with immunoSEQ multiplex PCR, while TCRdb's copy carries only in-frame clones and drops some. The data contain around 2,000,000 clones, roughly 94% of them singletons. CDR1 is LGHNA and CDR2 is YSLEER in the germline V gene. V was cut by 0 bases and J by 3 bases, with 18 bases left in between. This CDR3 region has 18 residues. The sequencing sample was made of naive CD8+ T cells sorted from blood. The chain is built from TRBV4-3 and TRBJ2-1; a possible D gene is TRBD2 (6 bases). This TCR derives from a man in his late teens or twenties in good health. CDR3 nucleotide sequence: TGCGCCAGCAGCCAAGATAGCGGAGCGGGCAACCTCTACAATGAGCAGTTCTTC. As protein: CASSQDSGAGNLYNEQFF.